This TCR beta chain is from a study of CD8 T cells in ankylosing spondylitis. The CDR3 contains 15 residues. Germline V CDR1 and CDR2: SGHTA, FQGNSA. Trimming pared 2 bases from V and 7 bases from J, leaving 15 bases between. MiXCR, applied by TCRdb to the 5' RACE reads, yields one record per CDR3 protein. The table shows 250,000 to 350,000 distinct CDR3 sequences, with 15% to 25% occurring only once. The chain employs TRBV7-2 and TRBJ1-5; possible D gene TRBD1, 6 bases. The TCR was taken from a male donor with ankylosing spondylitis or in good health (not recorded which). Input material: blood, either unsorted or a sorted T cell fraction (not recorded which). The CDR3 coding sequence is TGTGCCAGCAGCTTAACTACAGGGCCCAGGCAGCCCCAGCATTTT. The encoded protein is CASSLTTGPRQPQHF.